This TCR beta chain was captured in a study of blood T cell repertoires in COVID-19. Study-level background: The United States, Italy and Spain supplied acute and convalescent COVID-19 samples. T cells, B-cell-depleted T cells, or PBMCs provided the cDNA or gDNA that served as material.

Participants had their cohort set by participant-reported clinical history. Per the authors' pipeline: Estimation of nucleated cell counts relied on the amplification of reference gene primers. The table came from immunoSEQ multiplex PCR; TCRdb's copy has only in-frame clones and leaves some out. V and J calls and clone size are copied from that table; D and trimming were computed from the DNA. Among a few hundred thousand clones, around 84% were seen once, and the ten largest hold 6.5% to 9%. The V gene's germline CDR1 is SGHRS and CDR2 YFSETQ. V dropped 0 bases and J dropped 0 bases, with 13 bases sitting between them. The length of the CDR3 is 17 residues.

The chain carries TRBV5-1 and TRBJ1-3, with D perhaps TRBD1 (5 bases). The receptor comes from a middle-aged woman with acute COVID-19. Specimen: PBMCs or T cells enriched from blood (not recorded which). CDR3 region: CASSLDGGPDSGNTIYF. The CDR3 DNA is TGCGCCAGCAGCTTGGACGGGGGTCCGGACTCTGGAAACACCATATATTTT.